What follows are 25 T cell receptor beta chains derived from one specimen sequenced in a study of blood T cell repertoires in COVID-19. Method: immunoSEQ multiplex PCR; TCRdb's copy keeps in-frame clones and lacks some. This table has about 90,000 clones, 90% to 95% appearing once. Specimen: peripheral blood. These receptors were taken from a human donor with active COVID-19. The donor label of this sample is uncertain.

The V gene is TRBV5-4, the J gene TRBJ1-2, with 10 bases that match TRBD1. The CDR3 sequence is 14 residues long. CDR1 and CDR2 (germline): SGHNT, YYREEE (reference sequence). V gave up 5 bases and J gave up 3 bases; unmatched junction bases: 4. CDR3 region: CASRRQGAHYGYTF. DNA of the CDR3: TGTGCCAGCAGGAGACAGGGGGCTCACTATGGCTACACCTTC.

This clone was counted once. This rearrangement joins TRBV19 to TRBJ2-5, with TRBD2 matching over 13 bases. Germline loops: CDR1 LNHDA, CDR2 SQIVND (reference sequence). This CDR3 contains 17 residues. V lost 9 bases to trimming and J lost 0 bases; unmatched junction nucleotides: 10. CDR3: CARDTSGGAEYQETQYF. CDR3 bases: TGTGCCAGGGACACTAGCGGGGGGGCCGAGTACCAAGAGACCCAGTACTTC. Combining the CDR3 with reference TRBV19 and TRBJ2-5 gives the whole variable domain DGGITQSPKYLFRKEGQNVTLSCEQNLNHDAMYWYRQDPGQGLRLIYYSQIVNDFQKGDIAEGYSVSREKKESFPLTVTSAQKNPTAFYLCARDTSGGAEYQETQYFGPGTRLLVL.

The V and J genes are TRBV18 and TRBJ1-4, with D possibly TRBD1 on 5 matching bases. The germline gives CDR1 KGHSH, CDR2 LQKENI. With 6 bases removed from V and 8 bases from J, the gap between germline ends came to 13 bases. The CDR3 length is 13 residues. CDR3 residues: CASSPTEGEKLFF. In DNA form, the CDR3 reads TGTGCCAGCTCCCCAACGGAGGGGGAAAAACTGTTTTTT.

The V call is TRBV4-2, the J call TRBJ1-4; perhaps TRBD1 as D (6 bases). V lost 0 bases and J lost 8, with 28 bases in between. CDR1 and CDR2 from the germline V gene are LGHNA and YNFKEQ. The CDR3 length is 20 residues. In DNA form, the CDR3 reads TGTGCCAGCAGCCAAGAAACGACCTTAGGACAGACAGCCCGTAGGGAAAAACTGTTTTTT. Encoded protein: CASSQETTLGQTARREKLFF.

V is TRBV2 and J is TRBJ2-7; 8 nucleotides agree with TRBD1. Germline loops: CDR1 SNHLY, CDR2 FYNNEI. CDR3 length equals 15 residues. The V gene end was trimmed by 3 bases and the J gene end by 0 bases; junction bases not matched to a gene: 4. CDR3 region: CASSEGQGASYEQYF. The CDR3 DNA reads TGTGCCAGCAGTGAGGGGCAGGGGGCCTCCTACGAGCAGTACTTC.

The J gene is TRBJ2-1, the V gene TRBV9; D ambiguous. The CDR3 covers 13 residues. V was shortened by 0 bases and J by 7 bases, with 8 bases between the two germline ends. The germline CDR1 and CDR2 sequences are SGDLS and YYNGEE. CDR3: CASSVAPRNEQFF. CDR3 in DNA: TGTGCCAGCAGCGTAGCCCCTCGGAATGAGCAGTTCTTC.

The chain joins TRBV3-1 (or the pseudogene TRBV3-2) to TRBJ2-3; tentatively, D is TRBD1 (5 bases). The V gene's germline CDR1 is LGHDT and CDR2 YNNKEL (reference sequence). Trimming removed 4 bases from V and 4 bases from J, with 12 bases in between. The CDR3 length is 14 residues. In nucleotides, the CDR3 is TGTGCCAGCAGCCCAAACAGGTTCCCAGATACGCAGTATTTT. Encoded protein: CASSPNRFPDTQYF.

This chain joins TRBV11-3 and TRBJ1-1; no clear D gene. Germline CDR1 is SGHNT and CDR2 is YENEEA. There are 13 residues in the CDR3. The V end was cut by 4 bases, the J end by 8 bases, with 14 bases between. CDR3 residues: CASSSHEASEAFF. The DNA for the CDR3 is TGTGCCAGCAGCTCCCACGAGGCCTCGGAAGCTTTCTTT.

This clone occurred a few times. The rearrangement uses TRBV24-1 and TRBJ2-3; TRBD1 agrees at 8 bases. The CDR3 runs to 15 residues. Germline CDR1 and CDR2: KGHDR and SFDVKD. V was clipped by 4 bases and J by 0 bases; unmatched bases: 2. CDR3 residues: CATSEGQASTDTQYF. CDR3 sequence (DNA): TGTGCCACCAGTGAGGGACAGGCGAGCACAGATACGCAGTATTTT.

The CDR3 sequence: CASSGRDSLNTEAFF. In DNA form, the CDR3 reads TGTGCCAGCAGCGGCCGGGACAGCCTAAACACTGAAGCTTTCTTT. The chain links TRBV7-9 to TRBJ1-1, with 7 positions matching TRBD1. V shed 5 bases and J 2 bases; nucleotides not matched to a gene: 8. The CDR3 consists of 15 residues. In germline, CDR1 is SEHNR, CDR2 FQNEAQ (reference sequence).

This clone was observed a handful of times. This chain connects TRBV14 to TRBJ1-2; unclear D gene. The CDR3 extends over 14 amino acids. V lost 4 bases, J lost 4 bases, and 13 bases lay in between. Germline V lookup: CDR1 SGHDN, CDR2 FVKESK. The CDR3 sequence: CASSPTSGSYGYTF. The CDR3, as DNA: TGTGCCAGCAGCCCAACCAGCGGCAGCTATGGCTACACCTTC.

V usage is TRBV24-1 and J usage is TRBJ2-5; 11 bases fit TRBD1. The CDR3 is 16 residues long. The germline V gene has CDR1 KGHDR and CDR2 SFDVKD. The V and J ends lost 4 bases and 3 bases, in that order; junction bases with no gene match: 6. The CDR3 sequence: CATSDRGQGAEETQYF. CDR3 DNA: TGTGCCACCAGTGACCGCGGACAGGGGGCGGAAGAGACCCAGTACTTC.

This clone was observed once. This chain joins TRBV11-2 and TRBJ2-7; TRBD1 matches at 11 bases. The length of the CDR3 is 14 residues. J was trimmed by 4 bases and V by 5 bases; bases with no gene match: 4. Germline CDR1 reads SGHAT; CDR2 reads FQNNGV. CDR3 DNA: TGTGCCAGCAGCCCTGGACAGGGGGCTTACGAGCAGTACTTC. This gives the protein CASSPGQGAYEQYF.

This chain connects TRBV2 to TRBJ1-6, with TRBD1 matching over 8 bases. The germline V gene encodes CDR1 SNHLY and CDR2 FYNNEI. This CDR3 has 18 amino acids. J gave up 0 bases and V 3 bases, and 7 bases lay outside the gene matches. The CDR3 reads CASSDIRTGISYNSPLHF. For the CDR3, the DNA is TGTGCCAGCAGTGACATTCGGACAGGGATCTCCTATAATTCACCCCTCCACTTT.

CDR3 sequence reads: CASSPGTGNNEKLFF. The CDR3 DNA follows: TGCGCCAGCAGCCCGGGGACAGGAAATAATGAAAAACTGTTTTTT. V usage is TRBV4-3 and J usage is TRBJ1-4; 8 bases map to TRBD1. The germline V gene has CDR1 LGHNA and CDR2 YSLEER. With 4 bases clipped from V and 4 bases from J, the junction kept 5 bases outside the gene matches. The CDR3 has 15 amino acids.

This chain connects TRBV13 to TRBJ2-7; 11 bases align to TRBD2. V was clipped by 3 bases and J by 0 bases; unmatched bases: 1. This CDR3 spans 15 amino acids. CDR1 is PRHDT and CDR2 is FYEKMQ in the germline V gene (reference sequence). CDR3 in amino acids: CASSFSGGVSYEQYF. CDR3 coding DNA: TGTGCCAGCAGCTTTAGCGGGGGGGTCTCCTACGAGCAGTACTTC.

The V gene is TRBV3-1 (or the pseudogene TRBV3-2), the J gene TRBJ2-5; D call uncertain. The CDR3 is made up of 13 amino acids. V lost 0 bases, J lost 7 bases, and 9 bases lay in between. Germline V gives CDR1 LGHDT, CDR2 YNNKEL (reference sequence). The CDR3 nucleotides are TGTGCCAGCAGCCAAGACGTACGAGGGACCCAGTACTTC. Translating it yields CASSQDVRGTQYF.

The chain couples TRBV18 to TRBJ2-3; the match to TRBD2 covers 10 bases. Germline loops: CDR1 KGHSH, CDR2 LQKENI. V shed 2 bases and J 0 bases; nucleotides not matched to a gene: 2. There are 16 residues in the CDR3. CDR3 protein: CASSPEAGGSTDTQYF. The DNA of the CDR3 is TGTGCCAGCTCACCAGAAGCGGGGGGGAGCACAGATACGCAGTATTTT.

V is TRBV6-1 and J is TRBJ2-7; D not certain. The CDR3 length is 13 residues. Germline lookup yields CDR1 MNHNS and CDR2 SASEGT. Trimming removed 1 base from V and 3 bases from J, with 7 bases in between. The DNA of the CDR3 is TGTGCCAGCAGTGAAGGGCATCGCTACGAGCAGTACTTC. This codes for CASSEGHRYEQYF.

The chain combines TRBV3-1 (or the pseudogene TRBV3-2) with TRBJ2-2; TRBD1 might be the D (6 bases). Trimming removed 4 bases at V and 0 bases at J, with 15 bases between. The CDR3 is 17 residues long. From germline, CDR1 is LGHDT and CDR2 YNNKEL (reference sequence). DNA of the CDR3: TGTGCCAGCAGCCTGATACCGGGACAATCGAACACCGGGGAGCTGTTTTTT. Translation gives CASSLIPGQSNTGELFF.

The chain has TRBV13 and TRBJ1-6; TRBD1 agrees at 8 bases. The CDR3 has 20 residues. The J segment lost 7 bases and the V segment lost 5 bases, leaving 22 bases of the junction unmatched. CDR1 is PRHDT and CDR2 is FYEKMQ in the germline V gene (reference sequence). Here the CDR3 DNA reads TGTGCCAGCAGCAACTACCGAAGAATTCAGGGGGCAAGACAGAATTCACCCCTCCACTTT. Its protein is CASSNYRRIQGARQNSPLHF.

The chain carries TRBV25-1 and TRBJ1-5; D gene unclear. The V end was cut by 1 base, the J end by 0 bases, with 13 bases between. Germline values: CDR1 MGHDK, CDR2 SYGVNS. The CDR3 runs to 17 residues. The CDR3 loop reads CASSEFLGDYSNQPQHF. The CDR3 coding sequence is TGTGCCAGCAGTGAATTTCTAGGAGACTATAGCAATCAGCCCCAGCATTTT.

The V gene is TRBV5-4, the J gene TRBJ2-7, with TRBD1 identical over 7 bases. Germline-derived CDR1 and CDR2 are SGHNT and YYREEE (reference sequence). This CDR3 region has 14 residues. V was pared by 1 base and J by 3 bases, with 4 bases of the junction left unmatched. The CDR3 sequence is CASSLRGQGYEQYF. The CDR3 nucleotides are TGTGCCAGCAGCTTGAGGGGGCAGGGCTACGAGCAGTACTTC.

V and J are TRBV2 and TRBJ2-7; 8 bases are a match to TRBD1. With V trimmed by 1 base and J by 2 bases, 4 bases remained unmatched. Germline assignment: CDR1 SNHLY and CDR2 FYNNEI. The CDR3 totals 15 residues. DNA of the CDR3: TGTGCCAGCAGTGAAGGAAGGACAGGGCCCTACGAGCAGTACTTC. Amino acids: CASSEGRTGPYEQYF.

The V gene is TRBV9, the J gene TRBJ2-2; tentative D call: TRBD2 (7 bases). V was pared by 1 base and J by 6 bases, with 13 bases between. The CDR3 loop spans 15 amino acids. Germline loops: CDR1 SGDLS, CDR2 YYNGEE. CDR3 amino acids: CASSVKWGGPGELFF. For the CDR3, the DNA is TGTGCCAGCAGCGTAAAGTGGGGGGGCCCCGGGGAGCTGTTTTTT.